Listed here are 22 T cell receptor beta chains from one sample, sequenced in a study of cytomegalovirus exposure and HLA in healthy donors. PCR primers comprised 60 Vbeta and 13 Jbeta primers. Data came from immunoSEQ multiplex PCR; TCRdb stores just in-frame clones and leaves some out. This sample carries under 250,000 clones, more than 65% of them seen once, and the ten largest clones take around 0.63%. Sequencing input: PBMCs. These receptor sequences come from a man younger than 35 in good health and CMV-seronegative.

The count of this clone is one. This chain connects TRBV19 to TRBJ2-7; D perhaps matches TRBD2 (6 bases). Trimming removed 6 bases at V and 7 bases at J, with 16 bases between. The CDR3 totals 13 residues. The V gene's germline CDR1 is LNHDA and CDR2 SQIVND (reference sequence). CDR3 residues: CASSLGTWGEQYF. CDR3 nucleotide sequence: TGTGCCAGTAGCCTCGGGACTTGGGGGGAGCAGTACTTC. Supplemented by reference TRBV19 and TRBJ2-7, the full variable domain reads DGGITQSPKYLFRKEGQNVTLSCEQNLNHDAMYWYRQDPGQGLRLIYYSQIVNDFQKGDIAEGYSVSREKKESFPLTVTSAQKNPTAFYLCASSLGTWGEQYFGPGTRLTVT.

The chain recombines TRBV2 with TRBJ1-1; 8 nucleotides agree with TRBD1. CDR1 is SNHLY, CDR2 FYNNEI, per germline. The CDR3 consists of 13 residues. V shed 5 bases and J 7 bases; nucleotides not matched to a gene: 6. CDR3: CASSLDRVSEAFF. CDR3 sequence (DNA): TGTGCCAGCAGTTTGGACAGGGTGAGTGAAGCTTTCTTT.

V and J are TRBV11-2 and TRBJ2-3; D is perhaps TRBD1 (6 bases). The germline V gene encodes CDR1 SGHAT and CDR2 FQNNGV. There are 15 residues in the CDR3. Trimming took off 5 bases at V and 6 bases at J, with 18 bases between the two ends. CDR3 in DNA: TGTGCCAGCAGCCCGAGGACTCAGAGGGGGGATACGCAGTATTTT. It codes for CASSPRTQRGDTQYF. The whole variable domain, filled in from reference TRBV11-2 and TRBJ2-3, reads EAGVAQSPRYKIIEKRQSVAFWCNPISGHATLYWYQQILGQGPKLLIQFQNNGVVDDSQLPKDRFSAERLKGVDSTLKIQPAKLEDSAVYLCASSPRTQRGDTQYFGPGTRLTVL.

The CDR3 bases are TGTGCCAGCAGCTTATTACAGGGTACTGAAGCTTTCTTT. Protein: CASSLLQGTEAFF. The V and J genes are TRBV7-2 and TRBJ1-1, with D perhaps TRBD1 (6 bases). Germline CDR1 reads SGHTA; CDR2 reads FQGNSA. The CDR3 has 13 amino acids. V was clipped by 2 bases and J by 5 bases, with 9 bases between them. The full variable domain, in which reference TRBV7-2 and TRBJ1-1 provide the parts outside the CDR3, is GAGVSQSPSNKVTEKGKDVELRCDPISGHTALYWYRQSLGQGLEFLIYFQGNSAPDKSGLPSDRFSAERTGGSVSTLTIQRTQQEDSAVYLCASSLLQGTEAFFGQGTRLTVV.

The chain joins TRBV4-1 to TRBJ1-5; 9 bases map to TRBD1. CDR3 length: 16 amino acids. Germline lookup yields CDR1 MGHRA and CDR2 YSYEKL. Trimming took 3 bases from V and 0 from J; bases not matched to a gene: 3. CDR3 amino acids: CASSHEGQGSNQPQHF. CDR3 nucleotide sequence: TGCGCCAGCAGCCATGAGGGACAGGGTAGCAATCAGCCCCAGCATTTT.

The CDR3 spells CASSKKTGGDYGYTF. CDR3 DNA: TGTGCCAGCAGCAAAAAGACAGGGGGCGACTATGGCTACACCTTC. The chain links TRBV27 to TRBJ1-2, with TRBD1 matching 10 bases. CDR3 length: 15 amino acids. The germline CDR1 and CDR2 sequences are MNHEY and SMNVEV (reference sequence). V lost 6 bases, J lost 3 bases, and 7 bases stayed unmatched.

The chain uses TRBV5-1 and TRBJ2-2, with TRBD1 identical over 9 bases. Germline CDR1 SGHRS, CDR2 YFSETQ. Losses at the gene ends were 4 bases for V and 6 bases for J; bases not matched to a gene: 7. The CDR3 runs 15 residues. The CDR3 here is CASSAGTGSPGELFF. CDR3 DNA sequence: TGCGCCAGCAGCGCCGGGACAGGGTCCCCCGGGGAGCTGTTTTTT.

V gene TRBV5-1 combines with J gene TRBJ2-1; 7 bases align to TRBD2. CDR3 length: 16 amino acids. V lost 0 bases to trimming and J lost 5 bases; unmatched junction nucleotides: 8. Germline V gene lookup returns CDR1 SGHRS and CDR2 YFSETQ. CDR3 nucleotide sequence: TGCGCCAGCAGCTTGGAAGGTGGGAGGGCCCACAATGAGCAGTTCTTC. It codes for CASSLEGGRAHNEQFF.

The V call is TRBV28, the J call TRBJ1-4, with TRBD1 as a possible D gene (6 bases). Germline lookup yields CDR1 MDHEN and CDR2 SYDVKM. V was cut by 2 bases and J by 8 bases, with 15 bases left in between. CDR3 length equals 15 residues. The CDR3 sequence: CASSLRGKRGEKLFF. Here the CDR3 DNA reads TGTGCCAGCAGTTTAAGGGGGAAGAGGGGGGAAAAACTGTTTTTT. Full variable domain (missing parts from reference TRBV28 and TRBJ1-4): DVKVTQSSRYLVKRTGEKVFLECVQDMDHENMFWYRQDPGLGLRLIYFSYDVKMKEKGDIPEGYSVSREKKERFSLILESASTNQTSMYLCASSLRGKRGEKLFFGSGTQLSVL.

The CDR3 sequence: CASSLGNSGQETQYF. CDR3 in DNA: TGTGCCAGCAGCTTAGGTAATAGCGGCCAAGAGACGCAGTATTTT. This rearrangement joins TRBV11-2 to TRBJ2-3; weak D call: TRBD2 (6 bases). This CDR3 region has 15 residues. CDR1 and CDR2 from the germline V gene are SGHAT and FQNNGV. V was clipped by 1 base and J by 9 bases, with 17 bases between them.

This clone was seen only a few times. V and J are TRBV7-2 and TRBJ2-1; perhaps TRBD2 as D (6 bases). Trimming left V 2 bases short and J 1 base short, with 15 bases between. This CDR3 is 17 amino acids long. Per germline, CDR1 SGHTA and CDR2 FQGNSA. CDR3 nucleotides: TGTGCCAGCAGCTTAATGGGATCAGCGGGTTCCTACAATGAGCAGTTCTTC. It encodes CASSLMGSAGSYNEQFF. Full variable domain (remainder filled in from reference TRBV7-2 and TRBJ2-1): GAGVSQSPSNKVTEKGKDVELRCDPISGHTALYWYRQSLGQGLEFLIYFQGNSAPDKSGLPSDRFSAERTGGSVSTLTIQRTQQEDSAVYLCASSLMGSAGSYNEQFFGPGTRLTVL.

This sequence joins TRBV7-2 and TRBJ2-7; TRBD1 matches 7 bases. The V gene's germline CDR1 is SGHTA and CDR2 FQGNSA. After removal of 3 bases from V and 2 bases from J, the junction contained 7 bases not matched to a gene. The CDR3 covers 15 residues. The CDR3 DNA follows: TGTGCCAGCAGCTTGTCTAGGGGGACAGCCTACGAGCAGTACTTC. Translation: CASSLSRGTAYEQYF. The whole variable domain, remainder taken from reference TRBV7-2 and TRBJ2-7, is GAGVSQSPSNKVTEKGKDVELRCDPISGHTALYWYRQSLGQGLEFLIYFQGNSAPDKSGLPSDRFSAERTGGSVSTLTIQRTQQEDSAVYLCASSLSRGTAYEQYFGPGTRLTVT.

The CDR3 nucleotides read TGTGCCAGCAGTGAAGGAGCTAACTATGGCTACACCTTC. Amino acids: CASSEGANYGYTF. The chain is built from TRBV2 and TRBJ1-2; D remains ambiguous. Trimming pared 1 base from V and 0 bases from J, leaving 3 bases between. Germline CDR1 SNHLY, CDR2 FYNNEI. The CDR3 length is 13 residues. The whole variable domain, filled in from reference TRBV2 and TRBJ1-2, reads EPEVTQTPSHQVTQMGQEVILRCVPISNHLYFYWYRQILGQKVEFLVSFYNNEISEKSEIFDDQFSVERPDGSNFTLKIRSTKLEDSAMYFCASSEGANYGYTFGSGTRLTVV.

This rearrangement joins TRBV6-6 to TRBJ1-3; 9 bases map to TRBD1. J gave up 4 bases and V 0 bases, and 4 bases lay outside the gene matches. The V gene's germline CDR1 is MNHNY and CDR2 SVGAGI (reference sequence). CDR3 length: 16 residues. The CDR3 nucleotides read TGTGCCAGCAGTTACTCCTACAGGGGGCCGGGAAACACCATATATTTT. This gives the protein CASSYSYRGPGNTIYF.

J is TRBJ1-5 and V is TRBV30; 8 positions agree with TRBD1. Unmatched junction bases numbered 8, after V lost 2 bases and J lost 5 bases. There are 15 residues in the CDR3. The germline CDR1 and CDR2 sequences are GTSNPN and SVGIG (reference sequence). The CDR3, as DNA: TGTGCCTGGAGTTCCGGACAGGGAAGGGATCAGCCCCAGCATTTT. Its protein is CAWSSGQGRDQPQHF.

The rearrangement joins TRBV5-4 to TRBJ2-3; D may be TRBD1 (6 bases). There are 13 residues in the CDR3. V was trimmed by 2 bases and J by 6 bases, leaving 10 bases between them. Germline V gene sequence: CDR1 SGHNT, CDR2 YYREEE (reference sequence). The CDR3 bases are TGTGCCAGCAGCTTACAGGGTCGGGATACGCAGTATTTT. Amino acids: CASSLQGRDTQYF.

This chain connects TRBV7-9 to TRBJ1-6, with TRBD1 matching over 9 bases. V lost 8 bases to trimming and J lost 10 bases; unmatched junction nucleotides: 6. From germline, CDR1 is SEHNR and CDR2 FQNEAQ (reference sequence). The CDR3 is made up of 13 amino acids. The CDR3 region has the DNA TGTGCCAGCGGGAGACAGGGGGGATCACCCCTCCACTTT. The encoded protein is CASGRQGGSPLHF.

The rearrangement uses TRBV5-6 and TRBJ2-2; 8 bases line up with TRBD1. CDR1 SGHDT and CDR2 YYEEEE come from the germline V gene. The CDR3 has 17 residues. The ends lost 4 bases at V and 7 bases at J; junction bases unmatched: 15. Written as DNA, the CDR3 is TGTGCCAGCAGCGTGACCGGGACAGGCATCCGAAACGGGGAGCTGTTTTTT. Translated, it gives CASSVTGTGIRNGELFF.

This chain joins TRBV2 and TRBJ2-5; the D gene is possibly TRBD1 (6 bases). The germline V and J ends were trimmed by 7 bases and 5 bases, with 14 bases remaining between them. CDR1 is SNHLY and CDR2 is FYNNEI in the germline V gene. This CDR3 has 13 residues. The CDR3 DNA follows: TGTGCCAGCACCCGACAGGCCAGGGAGACCCAGTACTTC. Translating it yields CASTRQARETQYF. Filled out from reference TRBV2 and TRBJ2-5, the complete variable domain reads EPEVTQTPSHQVTQMGQEVILRCVPISNHLYFYWYRQILGQKVEFLVSFYNNEISEKSEIFDDQFSVERPDGSNFTLKIRSTKLEDSAMYFCASTRQARETQYFGPGTRLLVL.

This clone was observed a handful of times. The genes are TRBV4-2 and TRBJ2-3; D gene ambiguous. V lost 4 bases, J lost 0 bases, and 20 bases lay in between. The CDR3 contains 18 residues. CDR1 is LGHNA, CDR2 YNFKEQ, per germline. CDR3 region: CASSLQASTSTSTDTQYF. The CDR3 bases are TGTGCCAGCAGCCTCCAAGCTAGTACTTCGACCAGCACAGATACGCAGTATTTT.

The chain combines TRBV11-2 with TRBJ2-7, with D possibly TRBD2 on 6 matching bases. The CDR3 length is 14 residues. The V end lost 1 base, the J end lost 2 bases, and 9 bases lay between the germline ends. Germline V gives CDR1 SGHAT, CDR2 FQNNGV. The CDR3 region has the DNA TGTGCCAGCAGCTTAGGCGGGAAGCCCTACGAGCAGTACTTC. This codes for CASSLGGKPYEQYF.

The CDR3 loop is CSVGRYNEQFF. CDR3 in DNA: TGCAGCGTTGGTCGGTACAATGAGCAGTTCTTC. This rearrangement joins TRBV29-1 to TRBJ2-1; D remains ambiguous. Trimming took off 4 bases at V and 4 bases at J, with 5 bases between the two ends. CDR1 is SQVTM, CDR2 ANQGSEA, per germline. The CDR3 loop spans 11 amino acids.